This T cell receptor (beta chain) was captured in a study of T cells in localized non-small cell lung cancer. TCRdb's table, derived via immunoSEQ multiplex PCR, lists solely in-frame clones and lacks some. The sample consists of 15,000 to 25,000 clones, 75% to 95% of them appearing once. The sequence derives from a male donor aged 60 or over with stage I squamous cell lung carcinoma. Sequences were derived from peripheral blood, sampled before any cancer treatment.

The CDR3 nucleotides are TGTGCCAGCAGCGGGCGGACATTAGGAGACATTCAGTACTTC. Protein: CASSGRTLGDIQYF. The V call is TRBV5-8, the J call TRBJ2-4; tentative D call: TRBD1 (5 bases). V lost 4 bases to trimming and J lost 8 bases, with 16 bases between them. The CDR3 is 14 residues long. Germline CDR1 is SGHTS and CDR2 is YDEGEE.